This T cell receptor (beta chain) comes out of a study of blood T cells in healthy people across ages. Study context: Template switching recovered approximately one barcoded beta molecule for every two T cells.

There are many counts of this clonotype. An end of the junction does not agree with germline; a read error may underlie this. CDR1 SGHRS and CDR2 YFSETQ come from the germline V gene. CDR3 length equals 12 residues. Together with a sample-barcoded 5' primer, a J-beta primer mix was included in a second PCR lasting roughly 6 to 12 cycles. In TCRdb, the 5' RACE reads were re-called with MiXCR into one record per CDR3 protein. Among over 500,000 distinct CDR3 sequences, 45% to 60% were seen once, and the ten largest hold roughly 13%. The chain is built from TRBV5-1 and TRBJ2-5; D remains ambiguous. The receptor's source is a woman at least 80 years old in good health. The sequenced sample was blood. The CDR3 coding sequence is TGTGCCAGCAGTTTAGTCCAAGAGACCCAGTACTTC. Translating gives CASSLVQETQYF.